The 26 T cell receptor beta chains below come from one sample, sequenced in a study of blood T cell repertoires in COVID-19. Assay: immunoSEQ multiplex PCR; the TCRdb copy retains only in-frame clones and omits some. This sample has roughly 230,000 clones, with about 83% found just once. Sequencing input: peripheral blood. Receptor source: a woman aged 45 to 65 with acute or convalescent COVID-19.

The genes are TRBV24-1 and TRBJ1-5, with D perhaps matching TRBD1 (5 bases). Germline V lookup: CDR1 KGHDR, CDR2 SFDVKD. V was clipped by 4 bases and J by 6 bases, with 9 bases between them. The CDR3 is 13 amino acids. The CDR3 loop is CATSEDQGQPQHF. CDR3 coding DNA: TGTGCCACCAGTGAGGACCAGGGTCAGCCCCAGCATTTT.

V gene TRBV7-6 combines with J gene TRBJ2-5, with a tentative D call TRBD1 (6 bases). Looked up from germline, CDR1 is SGHVS and CDR2 is FNYEAQ. The germline V and J ends were trimmed by 5 bases and 5 bases, with 15 bases remaining between them. CDR3 length: 14 residues. As DNA, the CDR3 is TGTGCCAGCAGCGCCACAGGGTCTCGGGAGACCCAGTACTTC. It yields the protein CASSATGSRETQYF.

This clone was picked up one time. The chain combines TRBV18 with TRBJ2-7; a weak D match, TRBD2 (6 bases). Germline CDR1 is KGHSH and CDR2 is LQKENI. This CDR3 comprises 12 residues. V dropped 2 bases and J dropped 5 bases, with 7 bases sitting between them. Here the CDR3 DNA reads TGTGCCAGCTCACCAGGGGGGAACGAGCAGTACTTC. This encodes CASSPGGNEQYF.

This clone was counted a single time. The chain recombines TRBV3-1 (or the pseudogene TRBV3-2) with TRBJ1-2; TRBD1 matches 7 bases. There are 14 residues in the CDR3. The V and J ends lost 5 bases and 6 bases, in that order; junction bases with no gene match: 9. The germline CDR1 and CDR2 sequences are LGHDT and YNNKEL (reference sequence). CDR3 residues: CASSETGTDDGYTF. DNA of the CDR3: TGTGCCAGCAGCGAAACCGGGACAGATGATGGCTACACCTTC.

This clone was found a few times. The chain recombines TRBV5-6 with TRBJ1-6, with D possibly TRBD1 on 6 matching bases. Germline loops: CDR1 SGHDT, CDR2 YYEEEE. The CDR3 length is 14 residues. V was pared by 2 bases and J by 10 bases, with 13 bases between. Here the CDR3 DNA reads TGTGCCAGCAGCTTACAGGGAGAATCCTCACCCCTCCACTTT. It encodes CASSLQGESSPLHF.

This clone was seen only a few times. The V call is TRBV29-1, the J call TRBJ2-7, with TRBD1 matching 10 bases. Germline V lookup: CDR1 SQVTM, CDR2 ANQGSEA. Unmatched junction bases numbered 7, after V lost 3 bases and J lost 5 bases. CDR3 size: 14 residues. The CDR3 DNA follows: TGCAGCGTTGAGTACGGGACAGGGGAAAACGAGCAGTACTTC. Translated, it gives CSVEYGTGENEQYF.

The V gene is TRBV13, the J gene TRBJ1-3, with a weak D call TRBD1 (6 bases). The V gene lost 2 bases and the J gene lost 4 bases, with 9 bases spanning the gap. Germline V gives CDR1 PRHDT, CDR2 FYEKMQ (reference sequence). CDR3 size: 14 residues. DNA of the CDR3: TGTGCCAGCAGCTTACCAGGGACAGGAAACACCATATATTTT. Its protein is CASSLPGTGNTIYF.

V and J are TRBV6-5 and TRBJ2-5; TRBD1 might be the D (6 bases). The V end was cut by 8 bases, the J end by 4 bases, with 14 bases between. The length of the CDR3 is 13 residues. The germline V gene encodes CDR1 MNHEY and CDR2 SVGAGI. The CDR3 protein is CASARGSPETQYF. In DNA form, the CDR3 reads TGTGCCAGCGCCAGGGGTTCTCCAGAGACCCAGTACTTC.

V usage is TRBV3-1 (or the pseudogene TRBV3-2) and J usage is TRBJ1-2; 10 bases are a match to TRBD1. V lost 5 bases, J lost 4 bases, and 7 bases stayed unmatched. This CDR3 is 15 amino acids long. Germline lookup yields CDR1 LGHDT and CDR2 YNNKEL (reference sequence). This CDR3 is CASSYRDRGIYGYTF. The CDR3 DNA sequence: TGTGCCAGCAGCTACCGGGACAGGGGAATCTATGGCTACACCTTC.

J is TRBJ1-1 and V is TRBV6-2 or TRBV6-3; D is undetermined. V was cut by 0 bases and J by 3 bases, with 8 bases left in between. This CDR3 has 14 residues. Per the germline V gene, CDR1 is MNHEY and CDR2 is SVGEGT. For the CDR3, the DNA is TGTGCCAGCAGTTACTCGTCGGTCTACACTGAAGCTTTCTTT. This gives the protein CASSYSSVYTEAFF.

This clone has more than one count but fewer than ten. This chain uses TRBV5-1 with TRBJ2-1, with 11 bases fitting TRBD2. V shed 0 bases and J 6 bases; nucleotides not matched to a gene: 14. CDR3 length: 19 amino acids. Germline V gene data show CDR1 as SGHRS and CDR2 as YFSETQ. In DNA, the CDR3 is TGCGCCAGCAGCTTGGGGCCCCCCACTGGTAGCGGGAGGGGCAATGAGCAGTTCTTC. Amino acid sequence: CASSLGPPTGSGRGNEQFF.

The chain links TRBV28 to TRBJ2-7; 7 nucleotides agree with TRBD1. The CDR3 has 13 residues. V was clipped by 6 bases and J by 2 bases; unmatched bases: 4. Germline CDR1 is MDHEN and CDR2 is SYDVKM. The DNA for the CDR3 is TGTGCCAGCAGGAGACAGGGTACCTACGAGCAGTACTTC. Protein: CASRRQGTYEQYF. Supplemented by reference TRBV28 and TRBJ2-7, the full variable domain reads DVKVTQSSRYLVKRTGEKVFLECVQDMDHENMFWYRQDPGLGLRLIYFSYDVKMKEKGDIPEGYSVSREKKERFSLILESASTNQTSMYLCASRRQGTYEQYFGPGTRLTVT.

V gene TRBV2 combines with J gene TRBJ1-1; tentatively, D is TRBD1 (6 bases). The V end lost 4 bases, the J end lost 1 base, and 10 bases lay between the germline ends. CDR3 length: 14 residues. CDR1 is SNHLY and CDR2 is FYNNEI in the germline V gene. The DNA for the CDR3 is TGTGCCAGCAGTGGTAACAGGGCGAACACTGAAGCTTTCTTT. Residues: CASSGNRANTEAFF.

J is TRBJ2-5 and V is TRBV2, with TRBD2 matching over 11 bases. Germline V gene sequence: CDR1 SNHLY, CDR2 FYNNEI. The CDR3 contains 16 residues. The trim removed 5 bases at V and 5 bases at J, leaving 10 bases unmatched. CDR3 protein: CASSLRLAGLGETQYF. CDR3 DNA: TGTGCCAGCAGTCTAAGACTAGCGGGATTGGGGGAGACCCAGTACTTC. The complete variable domain, with remaining parts taken from reference TRBV2 and TRBJ2-5, reads EPEVTQTPSHQVTQMGQEVILRCVPISNHLYFYWYRQILGQKVEFLVSFYNNEISEKSEIFDDQFSVERPDGSNFTLKIRSTKLEDSAMYFCASSLRLAGLGETQYFGPGTRLLVL.

The chain recombines TRBV7-2 with TRBJ2-3; 7 bases fit TRBD2. CDR3 size: 14 residues. V trimming: 1 base; J trimming: 4 bases; junction bases outside the gene matches: 2. Germline V gives CDR1 SGHTA, CDR2 FQGNSA. The CDR3 loop is CASSLGGRADTQYF. CDR3 DNA: TGTGCCAGCAGCTTAGGGGGGAGGGCAGATACGCAGTATTTT.

The rearrangement links TRBV5-1 to TRBJ1-1; the D is unclear. The germline V and J ends were trimmed by 0 bases and 4 bases, with 10 bases remaining between them. The CDR3 loop spans 14 amino acids. Germline V gene data show CDR1 as SGHRS and CDR2 as YFSETQ. CDR3 amino acids: CASSLGGIATEAFF. DNA of the CDR3: TGCGCCAGCAGCTTGGGAGGGATCGCCACTGAAGCTTTCTTT.

The gene calls are TRBV28 and TRBJ1-4; TRBD1 might be the D (5 bases). Germline V gene sequence: CDR1 MDHEN, CDR2 SYDVKM. The CDR3 has 15 residues. Trimming took off 6 bases at V and 11 bases at J, with 22 bases between the two ends. CDR3 in DNA: TGTGCCAGCAGCTCCGCTGGGGCAGCGGGGGGGAAACTGTTTTTT. It translates to CASSSAGAAGGKLFF.

This clone came up once. The V gene is TRBV4-1, the J gene TRBJ1-6; 8 bases are shared with TRBD1. The CDR3 consists of 15 residues. CDR1 and CDR2 (germline): MGHRA, YSYEKL. V was clipped by 6 bases and J by 9 bases; unmatched bases: 10. This CDR3 reads CASRRLGQGRSPLHF. CDR3 sequence (DNA): TGCGCCAGCAGGCGCCTTGGACAGGGTCGTTCACCCCTCCACTTT.

This clone was counted between two and nine times. This chain uses TRBV2 with TRBJ1-3, with D maybe TRBD1 (6 bases). V was clipped by 6 bases and J by 2 bases, with 8 bases between them. Germline values: CDR1 SNHLY, CDR2 FYNNEI. This CDR3 region has 13 residues. The CDR3 region is CASRRQAGNTIYF. The CDR3 DNA reads TGTGCCAGCAGAAGACAGGCTGGAAACACCATATATTTT.

The chain has TRBV7-8 and TRBJ2-1, with 9 nucleotides matching TRBD2. CDR3 length: 15 residues. V shed 5 bases, J shed 1 base, and the junction held 3 bases outside the gene matches. Germline V lookup: CDR1 SGHVS, CDR2 FQNEAQ. The CDR3 loop reads CASSLGLASYNEQFF. CDR3 coding DNA: TGTGCCAGCAGCCTTGGACTAGCGTCCTACAATGAGCAGTTCTTC.

The chain joins TRBV14 to TRBJ2-6; 7 bases agree with TRBD1. Unmatched junction bases numbered 6, after V lost 10 bases and J lost 0 bases. Germline assignment: CDR1 SGHDN and CDR2 FVKESK. CDR3 length equals 15 residues. The CDR3 region has the DNA TGTGCCACCCGGGACAGTATCTCTGGGGCCAACGTCCTGACTTTC. Protein product: CATRDSISGANVLTF.

This chain joins TRBV28 and TRBJ2-1; 8 bases agree with TRBD1. V trimming: 3 bases; J trimming: 4 bases; junction bases outside the gene matches: 2. Germline values: CDR1 MDHEN, CDR2 SYDVKM. This CDR3 contains 14 residues. CDR3 residues: CASSFWTGYNEQFF. The CDR3 coding sequence is TGTGCCAGCAGTTTCTGGACAGGGTACAATGAGCAGTTCTTC.

The genes are TRBV5-4 and TRBJ1-3, with a weak D call TRBD1 (5 bases). The CDR3 runs to 15 residues. V lost 2 bases, J lost 0 bases, and 9 bases lay in between. Germline values: CDR1 SGHNT, CDR2 YYREEE (reference sequence). The CDR3 DNA sequence: TGTGCCAGCAGCTTCGGAGGGGCCTCTGGAAACACCATATATTTT. Translating it yields CASSFGGASGNTIYF. The full variable domain, with the rest looked up from reference TRBV5-4 and TRBJ1-3, is ETGVTQSPTHLIKTRGQQVTLRCSSQSGHNTVSWYQQALGQGPQFIFQYYREEENGRGNFPPRFSGLQFPNYSSELNVNALELDDSALYLCASSFGGASGNTIYFGEGSWLTVV.

The genes are TRBV6-5 and TRBJ1-5; tentatively, D is TRBD1 (6 bases). The length of the CDR3 is 13 residues. Germline CDR1 MNHEY, CDR2 SVGAGI. Trimming cost V 6 bases and J 7 bases, with 13 bases left between them. The CDR3 here is CASRRGQGQPQHF. CDR3 in DNA: TGTGCCAGCAGGAGAGGGCAGGGGCAGCCCCAGCATTTT.

The sample holds a few counts of this clone. This chain connects TRBV7-2 to TRBJ1-4; the D gene is possibly TRBD1 (5 bases). Trimming removed 6 bases at V and 8 bases at J, with 13 bases between. Germline V gene lookup returns CDR1 SGHTA and CDR2 FQGNSA. This CDR3 has 13 amino acids. The CDR3 DNA is TGTGCCAGCAGGTGGGGGGGAACGGAAAAACTGTTTTTT. Protein sequence: CASRWGGTEKLFF.

With respect to this clone: The sample has other DNA sequences that encode this CDR3 too. This rearrangement joins TRBV5-1 to TRBJ2-7; 7 bases are a match to TRBD2. CDR1 and CDR2 from the germline V gene are SGHRS and YFSETQ. The CDR3 consists of 15 residues. J was trimmed by 1 base and V by 0 bases; bases with no gene match: 4. The CDR3 region is CASSLGASGSYEQYF. CDR3 DNA sequence: TGCGCCAGCAGCTTGGGGGCTAGCGGATCCTACGAGCAGTACTTC.